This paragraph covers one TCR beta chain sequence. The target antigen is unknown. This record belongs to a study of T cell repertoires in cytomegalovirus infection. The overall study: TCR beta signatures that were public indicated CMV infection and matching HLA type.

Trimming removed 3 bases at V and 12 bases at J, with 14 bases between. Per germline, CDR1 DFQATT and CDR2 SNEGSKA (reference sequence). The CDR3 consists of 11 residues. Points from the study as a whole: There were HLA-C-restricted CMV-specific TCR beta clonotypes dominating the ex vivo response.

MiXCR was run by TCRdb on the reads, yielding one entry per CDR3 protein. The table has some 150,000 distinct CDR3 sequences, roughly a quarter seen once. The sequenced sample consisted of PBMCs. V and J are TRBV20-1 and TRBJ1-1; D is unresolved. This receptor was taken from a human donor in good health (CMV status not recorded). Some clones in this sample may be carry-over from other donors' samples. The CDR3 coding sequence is TGCAGTGCTAGCGATAGCCCGGAGACTTTCTTT. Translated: CSASDSPETFF.